The rows below give T cell receptor beta chains drawn from one sample of a study of human T cells and chemical hapten exposure. TCRdb recomputed calls from the RACE reads with MiXCR, one row per CDR3 protein. The table includes around 69,000 distinct CDR3 sequences, around 9.5% detected once. Sequencing used whole blood, obtained in connection with sensitization to the hapten diphenylcyclopropenone (DPC). The source of these receptors is a woman between 40 and 55 years old with alopecia areata. Some clones in this sample may be carry-over from other donors' samples. CDR3s include the opening cysteine and the closing phenylalanine or tryptophan. A D gene is named only where the DNA matches it firmly. The listing skips clone size in some rows; elsewhere it reads once, few, many or a size class.

clone_size j_call v_call d_call cdr3_nt cdr3_aa
many TRBJ1-1 TRBV11-2 - TGTGCCAGCAGCTTATTAATCGCTGAAGCTTTCTTT CASSLLIAEAFF
few TRBJ2-6 TRBV21-1 - TGTGCCAGCAGCAAAACAGAACCTCTTTTCTCTGGGGCCAACGTCCTGACTTTC CASSKTEPLFSGANVLTF
many TRBJ1-6 TRBV3-1 - TGTGCCAGCAGCCAGCCCCCGGGACGGATAAGTAATTCACCCCTCCACTTT CASSQPPGRISNSPLHF
many TRBJ2-7 TRBV7-9 TRBD1 TGTGCCAGCAGCTTATTAATGGGGACAGACTCCTACGAGCAGTACTTC CASSLLMGTDSYEQYF
many TRBJ2-4 TRBV20-1 - TGCGGTAGGGCGGCGGGGGCCAAAAACATTCAGTACTTC CGRAAGAKNIQYF
many TRBJ2-2 TRBV6-2/TRBV6-3 - TGTGCCAGCAGTTACTCAAGGGCAGATAACACCGGGGAGCTGTTTTTT CASSYSRADNTGELFF
many TRBJ2-1 TRBV12-3/TRBV12-4 TRBD2 TGTGCCAGCAGTTCGCGACTAGCGGGGAGCTCCTACAATGAGCAGTTCTTC CASSSRLAGSSYNEQFF
many TRBJ2-2 TRBV7-9 - TGTGCCATTGAACAGGGCCCCGGGGAGCTGTTTTTT CAIEQGPGELFF
many TRBJ2-5 TRBV7-9 TRBD2 TGTGCCAGCAGCTTATCGGGGAGGGGAGAGACCCAGTACTTC CASSLSGRGETQYF
medium-sized TRBJ1-1 TRBV29-1 - TGCAGCGTTGATGGGCAGACCATGAACACTGAAGCTTTCTTT CSVDGQTMNTEAFF
- TRBJ1-5 TRBV12-3/TRBV12-4 - TGTGCCAGCAGACCTACAGGCAGCGCGGATCAGCCCCAGCATTTT CASRPTGSADQPQHF
many TRBJ2-3 TRBV24-1 - TGTGCCACCAGTGTCCTGGGGATAGATACGCAGTATTTT CATSVLGIDTQYF
few TRBJ2-5 TRBV7-3 - TGTGCCAGCAGCTTGGGGGGGCCCCTAGAGACCCAGTACTTC CASSLGGPLETQYF
- TRBJ1-1 TRBV5-8 - TGTGCCAGCAGCTTGTACCGGGGCGGGGGAAGCACTGAAGCTTTCTTT CASSLYRGGGSTEAFF
- TRBJ1-2 TRBV3-1 - TGTGCCAGCAGCCAAACCAGGACAGCCTACTATGGCTACACCTTC CASSQTRTAYYGYTF